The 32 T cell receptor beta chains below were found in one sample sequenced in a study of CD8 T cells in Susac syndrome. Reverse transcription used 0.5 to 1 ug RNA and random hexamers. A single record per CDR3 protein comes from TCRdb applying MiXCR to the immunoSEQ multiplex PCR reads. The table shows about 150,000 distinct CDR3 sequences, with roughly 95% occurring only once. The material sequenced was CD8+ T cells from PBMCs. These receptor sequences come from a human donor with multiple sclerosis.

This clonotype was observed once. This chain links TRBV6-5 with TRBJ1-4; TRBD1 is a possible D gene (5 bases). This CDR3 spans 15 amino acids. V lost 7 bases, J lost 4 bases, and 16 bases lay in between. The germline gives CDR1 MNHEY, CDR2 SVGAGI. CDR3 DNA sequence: TGTGCCAGCAACCCACTCCCAGGGCTTAATGAAAAACTGTTTTTT. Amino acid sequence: CASNPLPGLNEKLFF.

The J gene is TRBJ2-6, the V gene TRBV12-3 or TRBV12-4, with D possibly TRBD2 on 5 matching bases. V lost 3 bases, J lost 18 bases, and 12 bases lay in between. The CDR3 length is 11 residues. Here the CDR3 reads CASSFEGLRTF. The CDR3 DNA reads TGTGCCAGCAGTTTCGAGGGCCTTCGGACTTTC.

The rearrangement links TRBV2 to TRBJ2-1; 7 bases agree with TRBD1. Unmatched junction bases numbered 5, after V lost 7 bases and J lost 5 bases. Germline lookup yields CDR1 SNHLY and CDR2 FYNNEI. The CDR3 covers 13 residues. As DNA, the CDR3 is TGTGCCAGCACCGAGACAGGGAACAATGAGCAGTTCTTC. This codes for CASTETGNNEQFF.

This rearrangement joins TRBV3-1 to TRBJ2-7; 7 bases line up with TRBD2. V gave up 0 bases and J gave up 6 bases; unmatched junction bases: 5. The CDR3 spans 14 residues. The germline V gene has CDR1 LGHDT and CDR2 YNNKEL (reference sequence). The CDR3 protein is CASSQDRLALEQYF. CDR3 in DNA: TGTGCCAGCAGCCAAGATCGACTAGCCCTCGAGCAGTACTTC.

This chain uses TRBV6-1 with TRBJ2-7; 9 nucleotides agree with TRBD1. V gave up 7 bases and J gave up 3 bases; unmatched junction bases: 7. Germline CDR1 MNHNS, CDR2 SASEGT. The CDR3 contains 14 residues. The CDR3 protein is CASTPGQGLYEQYF. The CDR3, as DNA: TGTGCCAGCACCCCGGGACAGGGACTCTACGAGCAGTACTTC.

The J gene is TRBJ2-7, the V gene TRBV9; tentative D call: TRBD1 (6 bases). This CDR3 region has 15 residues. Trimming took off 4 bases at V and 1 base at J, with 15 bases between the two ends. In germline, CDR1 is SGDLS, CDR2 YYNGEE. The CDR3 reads CASSPELTGSYEQYF. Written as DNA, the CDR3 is TGTGCCAGCAGCCCAGAGCTCACAGGGTCCTACGAGCAGTACTTC.

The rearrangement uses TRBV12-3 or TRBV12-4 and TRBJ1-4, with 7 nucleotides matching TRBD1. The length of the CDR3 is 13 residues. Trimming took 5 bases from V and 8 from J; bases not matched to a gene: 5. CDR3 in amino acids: CASSEGAREKLFF. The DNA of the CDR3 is TGTGCCAGCAGTGAGGGGGCTAGAGAAAAACTGTTTTTT.

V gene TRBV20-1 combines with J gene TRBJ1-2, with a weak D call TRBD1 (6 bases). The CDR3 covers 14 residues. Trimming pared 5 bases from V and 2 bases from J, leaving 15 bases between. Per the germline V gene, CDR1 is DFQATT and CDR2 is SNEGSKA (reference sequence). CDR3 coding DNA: TGCAGTGCTCAGAACAGGGTAGTAAACTATGGCTACACCTTC. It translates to CSAQNRVVNYGYTF.

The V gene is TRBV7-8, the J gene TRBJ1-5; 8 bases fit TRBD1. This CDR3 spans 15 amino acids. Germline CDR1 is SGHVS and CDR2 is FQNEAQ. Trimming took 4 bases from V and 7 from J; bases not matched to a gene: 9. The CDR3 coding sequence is TGTGCCAGCAGCTCAGAGACAGGGGTGAAACAGCCCCAGCATTTT. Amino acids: CASSSETGVKQPQHF.

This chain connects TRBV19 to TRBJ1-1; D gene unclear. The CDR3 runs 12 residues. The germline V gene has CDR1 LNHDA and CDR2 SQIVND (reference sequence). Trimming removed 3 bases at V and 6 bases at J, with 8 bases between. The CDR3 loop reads CASSINSPEAFF. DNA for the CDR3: TGTGCCAGTAGTATCAACTCCCCTGAAGCTTTCTTT.

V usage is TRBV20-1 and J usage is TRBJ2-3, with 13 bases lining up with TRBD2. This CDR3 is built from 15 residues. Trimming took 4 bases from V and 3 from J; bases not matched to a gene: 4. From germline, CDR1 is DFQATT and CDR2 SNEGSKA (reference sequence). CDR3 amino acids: CSATRLAGGTDTQYF. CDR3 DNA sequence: TGCAGTGCTACCCGACTAGCGGGGGGTACAGATACGCAGTATTTT.

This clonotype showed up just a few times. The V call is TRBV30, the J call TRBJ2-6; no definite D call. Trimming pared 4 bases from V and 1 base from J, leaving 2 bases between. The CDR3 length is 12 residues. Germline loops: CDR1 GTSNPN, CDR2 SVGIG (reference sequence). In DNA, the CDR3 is TGTGCCTGGACTTCTGGGGCCAACGTCCTGACTTTC. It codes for CAWTSGANVLTF.

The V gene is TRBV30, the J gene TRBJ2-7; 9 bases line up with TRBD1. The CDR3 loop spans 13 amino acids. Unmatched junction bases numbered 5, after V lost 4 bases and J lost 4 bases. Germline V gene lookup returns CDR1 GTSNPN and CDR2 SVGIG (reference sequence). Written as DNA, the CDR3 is TGTGCCTGGATCTCCGGGACAGGGTACGAGCAGTACTTC. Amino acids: CAWISGTGYEQYF. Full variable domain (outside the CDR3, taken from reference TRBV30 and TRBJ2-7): SQTIHQWPATLVQPVGSPLSLECTVEGTSNPNLYWYRQAAGRGLQLLFYSVGIGQISSEVPQNLSASRPQDRQFILSSKKLLLSDSGFYLCAWISGTGYEQYFGPGTRLTVT.

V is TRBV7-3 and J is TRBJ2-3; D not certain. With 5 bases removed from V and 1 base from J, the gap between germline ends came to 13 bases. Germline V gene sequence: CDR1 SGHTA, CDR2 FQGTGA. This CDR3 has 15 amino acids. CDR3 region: CASSQINTGTDTQYF. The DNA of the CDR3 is TGTGCCAGCAGCCAAATTAACACGGGCACAGATACGCAGTATTTT.

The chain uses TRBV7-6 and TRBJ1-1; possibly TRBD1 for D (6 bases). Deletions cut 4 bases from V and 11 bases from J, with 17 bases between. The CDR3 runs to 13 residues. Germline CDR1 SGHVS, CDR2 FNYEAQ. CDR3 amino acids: CASSSWGAERAFF. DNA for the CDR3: TGTGCCAGCAGCTCCTGGGGGGCAGAGAGGGCTTTCTTT.

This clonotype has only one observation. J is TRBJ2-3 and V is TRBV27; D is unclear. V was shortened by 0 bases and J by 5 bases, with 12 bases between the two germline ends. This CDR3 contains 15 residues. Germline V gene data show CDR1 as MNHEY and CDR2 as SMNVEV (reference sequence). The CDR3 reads CASSLSAFLRDTQYF. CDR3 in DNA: TGTGCCAGCAGTTTATCCGCGTTCCTCCGAGATACGCAGTATTTT.

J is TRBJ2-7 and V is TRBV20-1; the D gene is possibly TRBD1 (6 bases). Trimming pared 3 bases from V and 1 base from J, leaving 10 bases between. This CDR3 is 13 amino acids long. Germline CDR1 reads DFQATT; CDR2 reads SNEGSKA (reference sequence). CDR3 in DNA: TGCAGTGCTAGGCAGGGGTTTTCCTACGAGCAGTACTTC. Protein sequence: CSARQGFSYEQYF.

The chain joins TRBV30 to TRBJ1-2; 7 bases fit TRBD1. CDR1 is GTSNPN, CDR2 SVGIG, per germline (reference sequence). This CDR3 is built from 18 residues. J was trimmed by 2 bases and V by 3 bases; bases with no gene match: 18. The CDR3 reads CAWSLDVRAGTENYGYTF. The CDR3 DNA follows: TGTGCCTGGAGCCTGGACGTCAGGGCCGGGACAGAAAACTATGGCTACACCTTC.

CDR3: CASSGQGTNTEAFF. The CDR3 DNA reads TGTGCCAGCAGCGGACAGGGGACGAACACTGAAGCTTTCTTT. The V and J genes are TRBV9 and TRBJ1-1; 8 nucleotides match TRBD1. The CDR3 spans 14 residues. Germline lookup yields CDR1 SGDLS and CDR2 YYNGEE. J lost 1 base, V lost 3 bases, and 2 bases had no gene match.

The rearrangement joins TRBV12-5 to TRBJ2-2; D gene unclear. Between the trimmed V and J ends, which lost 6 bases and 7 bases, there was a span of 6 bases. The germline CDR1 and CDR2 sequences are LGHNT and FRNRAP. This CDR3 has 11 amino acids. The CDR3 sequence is CASGPLGELFF. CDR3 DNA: TGTGCTAGTGGACCCCTCGGGGAGCTGTTTTTT.

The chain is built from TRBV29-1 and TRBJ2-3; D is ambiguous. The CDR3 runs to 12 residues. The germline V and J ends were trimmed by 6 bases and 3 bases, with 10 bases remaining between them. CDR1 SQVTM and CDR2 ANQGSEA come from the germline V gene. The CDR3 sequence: CSVVGSTDTQYF. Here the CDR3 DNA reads TGCAGCGTGGTCGGGTCAACAGATACGCAGTATTTT.

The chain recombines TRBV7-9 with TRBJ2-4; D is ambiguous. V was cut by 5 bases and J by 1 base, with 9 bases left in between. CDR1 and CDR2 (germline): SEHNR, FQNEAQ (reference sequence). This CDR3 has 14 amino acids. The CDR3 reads CASSTPEAKNIQYF. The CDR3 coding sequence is TGTGCCAGCAGCACCCCGGAGGCCAAAAACATTCAGTACTTC.

The CDR3 spells CASSQAEVANTGELFF. In nucleotides, the CDR3 is TGCGCCAGCAGCCAAGCCGAGGTGGCCAACACCGGGGAGCTGTTTTTT. The chain is built from TRBV4-1 and TRBJ2-2, with D hard to call. CDR1 and CDR2 from the germline V gene are MGHRA and YSYEKL. The V end was cut by 1 base, the J end by 2 bases, with 11 bases between. The CDR3 has 16 amino acids.

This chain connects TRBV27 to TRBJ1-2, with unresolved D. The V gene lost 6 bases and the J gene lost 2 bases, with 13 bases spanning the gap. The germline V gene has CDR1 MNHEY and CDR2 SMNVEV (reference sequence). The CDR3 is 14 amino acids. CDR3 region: CASSTYAGNYGYTF. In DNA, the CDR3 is TGTGCCAGCAGCACCTACGCTGGCAACTATGGCTACACCTTC.

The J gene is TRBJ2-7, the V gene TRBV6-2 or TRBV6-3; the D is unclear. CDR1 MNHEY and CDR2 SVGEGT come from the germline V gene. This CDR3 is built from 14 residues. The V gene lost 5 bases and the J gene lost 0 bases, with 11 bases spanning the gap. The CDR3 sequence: CASSGVLDSYEQYV. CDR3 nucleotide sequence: TGTGCCAGCAGTGGCGTCCTAGACTCCTACGAGCAGTACGTC.

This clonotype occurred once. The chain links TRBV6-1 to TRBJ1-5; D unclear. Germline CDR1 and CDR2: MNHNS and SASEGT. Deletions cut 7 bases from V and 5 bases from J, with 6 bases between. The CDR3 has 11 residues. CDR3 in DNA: TGTGCCAGCACCGAGCATCAGCCCCAGCATTTT. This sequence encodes CASTEHQPQHF.

The DNA for the CDR3 is TGTGCCAGCACCCTAGGGGCTAGCTCGGAGACCCAGTACTTC. Amino acids: CASTLGASSETQYF. This chain joins TRBV7-8 and TRBJ2-5; tentatively, D is TRBD1 or TRBD2 (5 bases each). This CDR3 comprises 14 residues. V was pared by 7 bases and J by 5 bases, with 17 bases between. Germline V lookup: CDR1 SGHVS, CDR2 FQNEAQ.

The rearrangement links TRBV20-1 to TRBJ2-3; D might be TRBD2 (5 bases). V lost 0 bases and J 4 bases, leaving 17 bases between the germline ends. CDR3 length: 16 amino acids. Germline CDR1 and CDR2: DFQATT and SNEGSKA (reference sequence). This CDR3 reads CSARDLASFIPDTQYF. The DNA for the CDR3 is TGCAGTGCTAGAGATCTGGCTAGCTTTATCCCAGATACGCAGTATTTT.

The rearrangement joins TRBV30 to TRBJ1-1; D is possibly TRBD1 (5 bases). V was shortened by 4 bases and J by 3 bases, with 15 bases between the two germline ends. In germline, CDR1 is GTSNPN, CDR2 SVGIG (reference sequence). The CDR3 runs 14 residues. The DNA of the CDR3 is TGTGCCTGGACTGAAGAGGGGTTGGACACTGAAGCTTTCTTT. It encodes CAWTEEGLDTEAFF.

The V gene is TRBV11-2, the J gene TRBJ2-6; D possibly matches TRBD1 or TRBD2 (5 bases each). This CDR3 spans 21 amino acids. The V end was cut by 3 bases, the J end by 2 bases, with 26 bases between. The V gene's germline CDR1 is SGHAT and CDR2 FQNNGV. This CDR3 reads CASSFRGEGLTPITGANVLTF. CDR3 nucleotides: TGTGCCAGCAGCTTTAGGGGAGAAGGTCTAACGCCCATCACTGGGGCCAACGTCCTGACTTTC.

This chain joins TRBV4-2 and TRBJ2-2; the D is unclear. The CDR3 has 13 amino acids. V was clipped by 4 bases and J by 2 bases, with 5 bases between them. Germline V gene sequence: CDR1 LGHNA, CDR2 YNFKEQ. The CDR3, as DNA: TGTGCCAGCAGCCTAATCAACACCGGGGAGCTGTTTTTT. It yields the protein CASSLINTGELFF.

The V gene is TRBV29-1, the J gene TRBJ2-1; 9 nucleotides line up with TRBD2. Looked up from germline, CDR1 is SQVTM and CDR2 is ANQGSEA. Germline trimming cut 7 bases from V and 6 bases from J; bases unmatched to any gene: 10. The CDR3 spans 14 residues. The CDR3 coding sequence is TGCAGCGCCGTGAGGGTAGCGGGGGCCAATGAGCAGTTCTTC. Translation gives CSAVRVAGANEQFF.